These 7 T cell receptor beta chains were sequenced from one sample in a study of blood T cells in healthy people across ages. Combining a sample-barcoded 5' primer with a J-beta primer mix, a second PCR ran for roughly 6 to 12 cycles. MiXCR was run by TCRdb on the 5' RACE reads, yielding one entry per CDR3 protein. The repertoire holds more than 800,000 distinct CDR3 sequences, roughly 26% seen once, with approximately 15% in the top ten. The specimen was blood. The receptors originated from a woman aged 80 or over in good health.

The chain is built from TRBV5-1 and TRBJ2-1; TRBD2 agrees at 8 bases. V was clipped by 1 base and J by 7 bases; unmatched bases: 7. CDR3 length: 15 residues. CDR1 and CDR2 (germline): SGHRS, YFSETQ. The CDR3 sequence: CASSLSSGTLNEQFF. CDR3 bases: TGCGCCAGCAGCTTGAGTAGCGGGACCCTAAATGAGCAGTTCTTC. Based on the CDR3 plus reference TRBV5-1 and TRBJ2-1, the full variable domain is KAGVTQTPRYLIKTRGQQVTLSCSPISGHRSVSWYQQTPGQGLQFLFEYFSETQRNKGNFPGRFSGRQFSNSRSEMNVSTLELGDSALYLCASSLSSGTLNEQFFGPGTRLTVL.

This clonotype was detected only once. This chain joins TRBV20-1 and TRBJ2-7; D is unclear. The V and J ends lost 0 bases and 4 bases respectively, with 16 bases between them. Germline CDR1 DFQATT, CDR2 SNEGSKA (reference sequence). This CDR3 is 15 amino acids long. CDR3 in DNA: TGCAGTGCTAGAGATAACTCCCGGGTCCGATACGAGCAGTACTTC. Protein product: CSARDNSRVRYEQYF.

This rearrangement joins TRBV9 to TRBJ2-7, with 8 bases fitting TRBD1. The CDR3 is 14 amino acids. The germline CDR1 and CDR2 sequences are SGDLS and YYNGEE. V was clipped by 4 bases and J by 5 bases; unmatched bases: 8. The CDR3 spells CASSPGTGCNEQYF. CDR3 in DNA: TGTGCCAGCAGCCCCGGGACAGGCTGTAACGAGCAGTACTTC. Looking up the rest from reference TRBV9 and TRBJ2-7 gives the full variable domain: DSGVTQTPKHLITATGQRVTLRCSPRSGDLSVYWYQQSLDQGLQFLIQYYNGEERAKGNILERFSAQQFPDLHSELNLSSLELGDSALYFCASSPGTGCNEQYFGPGTRLTVT.

This clonotype was seen repeatedly, ten times or more. The gene calls are TRBV7-2 and TRBJ2-3; no definite D call. The CDR3 extends over 16 amino acids. Germline CDR1 is SGHTA and CDR2 is FQGNSA. Trimming took 1 base from V and 0 from J, leaving 11 bases between them. This chain's CDR3 is CASSLVGSGSTDTQYF. For the CDR3, the DNA is TGTGCCAGCAGCTTAGTAGGCTCCGGGAGCACAGATACGCAGTATTTT.

This clonotype was counted many times. V gene TRBV12-3 or TRBV12-4 combines with J gene TRBJ2-7; 7 nucleotides line up with TRBD1. The CDR3 is 13 residues long. V lost 5 bases to trimming and J lost 5 bases; unmatched junction nucleotides: 6. The CDR3 DNA reads TGTGCCAGCAGTCCCCGGACAGGACACGAGCAGTACTTC. Translated: CASSPRTGHEQYF.

Many counts were recorded for this clonotype. The gene calls are TRBV10-3 and TRBJ1-1; TRBD1 matches at 8 bases. CDR3 length: 14 residues. Germline V gene sequence: CDR1 ENHRY, CDR2 SYGVKD. V lost 6 bases to trimming and J lost 1 base; unmatched junction nucleotides: 4. This chain's CDR3 is CAIRVTGANTEAFF. Written as DNA, the CDR3 is TGTGCCATCAGAGTGACAGGGGCGAACACTGAAGCTTTCTTT.

To note about this clonotype: An end of the junction differs from the germline gene, which may be a read error. The chain employs TRBV5-1 and TRBJ1-2, with D possibly TRBD1 on 6 matching bases. The CDR3 runs to 13 residues. The germline CDR1 and CDR2 sequences are SGHRS and YFSETQ. CDR3 nucleotide sequence: TGCGCCAGCAGCTTATCAGGGGTCTATGGCTGCACCTTC. Amino acid sequence: CASSLSGVYGCTF.